This note documents a single T cell receptor beta chain sequence. Antigen unknown. The sample comes from a study of cytomegalovirus exposure and HLA in healthy donors. Background on the study: Of over 350 genotyped donors, roughly 80% grouped in the Caucasian-associated ancestry cluster.

The CDR3 runs to 13 residues. Trimming pared 7 bases from V and 8 bases from J, leaving 17 bases between. The germline gives CDR1 MDHEN, CDR2 SYDVKM. General study results and limits: The study recorded 150 to 200 TCR beta chains that were cytomegalovirus-associated.

PCR amplification relied on 60 Vbeta primers (plus 13 Jbeta primers). Clones were sequenced by immunoSEQ multiplex PCR, and TCRdb holds only the in-frame ones, with some missing. The table records about 140,000 clones, more than 75% of them present only once. The gene calls are TRBV28 and TRBJ1-2; unclear D gene. The sequenced material came from PBMCs. The receptor's source is a woman aged 25 to 39 in good health and CMV-seronegative. The CDR3 sequence is CASNPGLVGGYTF. In DNA form, the CDR3 reads TGTGCCAGCAATCCGGGTCTCGTCGGGGGCTACACCTTC.